This T cell receptor (beta chain) was captured by sequencing in a study of blood T cells in healthy people across ages. This clonotype came up a few times. A second roughly 7 to 12 cycle PCR used barcoded and J-beta primers. Via MiXCR, TCRdb re-called the 5' RACE reads, giving one row per CDR3 protein. The sample gives hundreds of thousands of distinct CDR3 sequences, 45% to 60% of which show up once; under 60% is in the top ten. Germline V gene sequence: CDR1 SEHNR, CDR2 FQNEAQ (reference sequence). Trimming stripped 4 bases from V and 8 bases from J, with 24 bases between. CDR3 length: 17 amino acids.

The sequenced sample consisted of blood. This sequence originates from a man in his fifties or sixties in good health. This rearrangement joins TRBV7-9 to TRBJ2-1, with D possibly TRBD1 on 6 matching bases. The CDR3 here is CASSSSTGTRHTHEQFF. In DNA, the CDR3 is TGTGCCAGCAGCTCCTCCACCGGGACAAGACATACACATGAGCAGTTCTTC.